These T cell receptor beta chains were read from a single sample in a study of cytomegalovirus exposure and HLA in healthy donors. Clones were sequenced by immunoSEQ multiplex PCR, and TCRdb holds only the in-frame ones, with some missing. Found here are more than 85,000 clones, approximately 80% of them singletons; the top ten hold around 2.2%. Source material: PBMCs. The receptors were gathered from a woman under 40 in good health and CMV-seronegative. Both conserved end residues are part of each CDR3. The D gene is left open where the match is weak. Rows give clone size only sometimes, using once, few, many, or a class for an expanded clone.

>TRBJ2-3|TRBV5-1|TRBD2|.
CASSSRLAGRTDTQYF
TGCGCCAGCAGCTCCCGACTAGCGGGGCGCACAGATACGCAGTATTTT
>TRBJ1-2|TRBV7-2|.|.
CASSLIGDPGQTNYGYTF
TGTGCCAGCAGCTTAATTGGTGACCCGGGACAAACTAACTATGGCTACACCTTC
>TRBJ2-2|TRBV19|TRBD2|.
CASSIGGGTGELFF
TGTGCCAGTAGTATCGGGGGGGGCACCGGGGAGCTGTTTTTT
>TRBJ2-7|TRBV11-2|TRBD1|.
CASSAHEQGAQQYF
TGTGCCAGCAGCGCACACGAACAGGGGGCCCAGCAGTACTTC
>TRBJ2-7|TRBV6-6|.|.
CASKQVYEQYF
TGTGCCAGCAAGCAAGTCTACGAGCAGTACTTC
>TRBJ1-2|TRBV28|.|.
CASRLDSNYGYTF
TGTGCCAGCAGGCTAGACAGCAACTATGGCTACACCTTC
>TRBJ2-7|TRBV4-1|TRBD1|.
CASSQTGGRTSYEQYF
TGCGCCAGCAGCCAGACAGGGGGCCGAACCTCCTACGAGCAGTACTTC
>TRBJ2-1|TRBV19|TRBD1|.
CASSPVVGVSRDRVYVGGSNEQFF
TGTGCCAGTAGCCCCGTGGTAGGAGTATCCCGGGACAGGGTGTACGTTGGAGGGAGCAATGAGCAGTTCTTC
>TRBJ1-5|TRBV15|TRBD1|.
CATDSGTDDYSNQPQHF
TGTGCCACCGACTCCGGGACAGATGACTATAGCAATCAGCCCCAGCATTTT
>TRBJ2-1|TRBV4-1|TRBD2|.
CASSLRLAGYNEQFF
TGCGCCAGCAGCCTTCGACTAGCGGGGTACAATGAGCAGTTCTTC
>TRBJ2-3|TRBV5-1|TRBD2|once
CASSYLTSGRTHTQYF
TGCGCCAGCAGCTACCTAACTAGCGGACGTACACATACGCAGTATTTT
>TRBJ2-1|TRBV19|TRBD2|few
CASITAGTSGTGEQFF
TGTGCCAGTATCACGGCGGGGACTAGCGGGACAGGTGAGCAGTTCTTC
>TRBJ2-7|TRBV28|.|once
CASSFAGPSYEQYF
TGTGCCAGCAGTTTTGCGGGCCCCTCCTACGAGCAGTACTTC
>TRBJ2-2|TRBV5-1|.|.
CASSRERTGELFF
TGCGCCAGCAGTCGGGAGAGGACCGGGGAGCTGTTTTTT
>TRBJ1-1|TRBV5-1|.|.
CASSLNPGNRNTEAFF
TGCGCCAGCAGCTTAAACCCCGGGAACAGAAACACTGAAGCTTTCTTT
>TRBJ2-5|TRBV7-9|.|.
CASSTPGQRAQTQYF
TGTGCCAGCAGCACTCCGGGACAACGAGCGCAGACCCAGTACTTC
>TRBJ1-1|TRBV5-1|.|once
CASSFNPGRPGAFF
TGCGCCAGCAGCTTCAACCCAGGTAGGCCTGGAGCTTTCTTT
>TRBJ1-2|TRBV5-1|.|.
CASRFPGQNYGYTF
TGCGCCAGCAGATTTCCTGGGCAGAACTATGGCTACACCTTC
>TRBJ2-1|TRBV6-6|.|.
CASSAGTVSSYNEQFF
TGTGCCAGCAGTGCCGGGACTGTTAGCTCCTACAATGAGCAGTTCTTC
>TRBJ2-3|TRBV29-1|TRBD2|.
CSTGVREASTDTRYF
TGCAGCACTGGTGTACGGGAGGCCAGCACAGATACGCGGTATTTT
>TRBJ2-2|TRBV30|.|.
CAWSAGELFF
TGTGCCTGGAGCGCCGGGGAGCTGTTTTTT
>TRBJ2-7|TRBV18|.|.
CASSPSGGITSYEQYF
TGTGCCAGCTCACCAAGTGGGGGGATTACTTCTTACGAGCAGTACTTC
>TRBJ1-1|TRBV7-2|.|.
CASSSRGRGAFF
TGTGCCAGCAGCTCTAGGGGAAGAGGCGCTTTCTTT
>TRBJ2-2|TRBV4-3|.|few
CASSQATAGNTGELFF
TGCGCCAGCAGCCAAGCTACAGCAGGCAACACCGGGGAGCTGTTTTTT
>TRBJ2-6|TRBV5-1|TRBD2|.
CASSLGGRAAGANVLTF
TGCGCCAGCAGCTTGGGAGGGAGGGCTGCTGGGGCCAACGTCCTGACTTTC
>TRBJ2-2|TRBV5-4|TRBD2|.
CASSLAGGTGELFF
TGTGCCAGCAGCCTAGCGGGAGGTACCGGGGAGCTGTTTTTT
>TRBJ2-5|TRBV6-5|.|.
CASRPDWFAGTQYF
TGTGCCAGCAGGCCCGACTGGTTTGCGGGGACCCAGTACTTC
>TRBJ1-3|TRBV18|.|.
CASSPDGRPIYF
TGTGCCAGCTCACCAGATGGGCGACCCATATATTTT
>TRBJ2-5|TRBV29-1|.|.
CSVGEETQYF
TGCAGCGTAGGGGAAGAGACCCAGTACTTC
>TRBJ2-7|TRBV11-2|.|.
CASSSGHQGEQYF
TGTGCCAGCAGCTCGGGACACCAAGGCGAGCAGTACTTC
>TRBJ2-3|TRBV11-3|.|.
CASSRGGAADTQYF
TGTGCCAGCAGCCGAGGGGGGGCGGCAGATACGCAGTATTTT
>TRBJ1-2|TRBV5-6|.|few
CASSLVTVYGYTF
TGTGCCAGCAGCTTGGTGACAGTATATGGCTACACCTTC
>TRBJ1-5|TRBV19|TRBD1|once
CASSSLKRGTGTGNVAQPQHF
TGTGCCAGTAGTTCTCTTAAGAGGGGGACAGGGACAGGAAATGTCGCTCAGCCCCAGCATTTT
>TRBJ2-7|TRBV21-1|.|.
CASERSRGQIWGEQYF
TGTGCCAGCGAGCGGAGCAGGGGGCAAATCTGGGGCGAGCAGTACTTC
>TRBJ2-3|TRBV4-2|.|once
CASSQARPAGRADTQYF
TGTGCCAGCAGCCAAGCCAGACCAGCCGGGAGAGCAGATACGCAGTATTTT
>TRBJ1-1|TRBV19|.|.
CASRPKGQSDTEAFF
TGTGCCAGTAGGCCCAAAGGACAGTCTGACACTGAAGCTTTCTTT
>TRBJ1-3|TRBV5-1|TRBD1|.
CASSFEESTGFSGNTIYF
TGCGCCAGCAGCTTCGAGGAATCGACAGGGTTCTCTGGAAACACCATATATTTT
>TRBJ1-4|TRBV7-6|.|.
CASSLGGLNEKLFF
TGTGCCAGCAGCTTAGGTGGGCTTAATGAAAAACTGTTTTTT
>TRBJ2-2|TRBV5-1|.|once
CASSSSGELFF
TGCGCCAGCAGCTCTTCCGGGGAGCTGTTTTTT
>TRBJ2-7|TRBV7-7|.|few
CASSPLEGPLEQYF
TGTGCTAGCAGCCCCTTGGAGGGACCCCTCGAGCAGTACTTC
>TRBJ2-7|TRBV28|TRBD2|once
CASSFYSGSYEQYF
TGTGCCAGCAGTTTTTATAGCGGGAGCTACGAGCAGTACTTC
>TRBJ2-1|TRBV28|TRBD2|.
CASRAGGWNEQFF
TGTGCCAGCAGAGCGGGAGGATGGAATGAGCAGTTCTTC
>TRBJ1-1|TRBV10-3|TRBD1|.
CAISSKGQLDTEAFF
TGTGCCATCAGTAGTAAGGGACAGCTTGACACTGAAGCTTTCTTT
>TRBJ2-3|TRBV15|.|.
CATSRGLVGDTQYF
TGTGCCACCAGCAGAGGCCTAGTGGGAGATACGCAGTATTTT
>TRBJ2-1|TRBV10-2|TRBD2|.
CASSKTRRETGNEQFF
TGCGCCAGCAGTAAAACCCGGCGGGAGACGGGCAATGAGCAGTTCTTC